This T cell receptor beta chain was captured by sequencing in a study of identical twins. Whole-study results and caveats: In monozygotic twins, models underestimated the sharing of out-of-frame TCR alpha.

The table lists this clonotype with many counts. The antigen remains unidentified. TCRdb processed the 5' RACE reads anew with MiXCR; each CDR3 protein has one entry. This table has under 800,000 distinct CDR3 sequences, about 20% appearing once. This CDR3 is built from 14 residues. V shed 5 bases and J 4 bases; nucleotides not matched to a gene: 6. Germline assignment: CDR1 SGHTA and CDR2 FQGNSA. This same sample was also part of a study on T cells expressing NK-cell markers. That source adds: Repertoire data for TCR beta were derived from sorted T cells (CD3+CD56+NKG2C+, CD3+CD56+NKG2C- and CD3+CD56-NKG2C+).

The rearrangement joins TRBV7-2 to TRBJ2-3; the match to TRBD1 covers 7 bases. Sequenced material: PBMCs. The receptor's source is a young woman in good health. The CDR3 DNA follows: TGTGCCAGCAGCCTACGGACAGGTTCAGATACGCAGTATTTT. It yields the protein CASSLRTGSDTQYF.